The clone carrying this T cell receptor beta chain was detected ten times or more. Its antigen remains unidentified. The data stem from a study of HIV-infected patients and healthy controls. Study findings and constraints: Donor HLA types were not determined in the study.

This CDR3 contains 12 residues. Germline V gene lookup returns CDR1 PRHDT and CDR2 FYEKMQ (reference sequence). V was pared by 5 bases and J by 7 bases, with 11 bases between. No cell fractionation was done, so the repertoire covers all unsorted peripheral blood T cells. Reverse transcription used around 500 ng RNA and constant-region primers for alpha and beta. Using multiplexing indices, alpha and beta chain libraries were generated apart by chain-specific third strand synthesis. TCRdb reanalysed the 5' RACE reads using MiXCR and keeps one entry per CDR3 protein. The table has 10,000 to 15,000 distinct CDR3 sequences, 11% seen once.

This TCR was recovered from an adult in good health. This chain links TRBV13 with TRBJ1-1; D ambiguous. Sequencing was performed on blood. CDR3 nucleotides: TGTGCCAGCAGCCGTCAAGACGTTGAAGCTTTCTTT. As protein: CASSRQDVEAFF.